What follows are 29 T cell receptor beta chains derived from one specimen sequenced in a study of radiotherapy plus CTLA-4 blockade in lung cancer. Using immunoSEQ multiplex PCR, the repertoire was profiled, and TCRdb retains in-frame clones only, with some absent. The profile shows roughly 50,000 clones, more than 65% of them singletons. This specimen consisted of peripheral blood, obtained from a patient treated with radiotherapy plus ipilimumab. These receptors were obtained from a human donor with non-small cell lung cancer who had a partial response to radiotherapy plus ipilimumab.

V and J are TRBV5-4 and TRBJ1-5, with D unresolved. The germline V and J ends were trimmed by 0 bases and 3 bases, with 10 bases remaining between them. Germline V gene sequence: CDR1 SGHNT, CDR2 YYREEE (reference sequence). This CDR3 contains 15 residues. The CDR3 DNA is TGTGCCAGCAGCTTGGATCGGGGTTTCAATCAGCCCCAGCATTTT. This codes for CASSLDRGFNQPQHF.

This sequence joins TRBV19 and TRBJ2-3; 7 bases line up with TRBD1. With V trimmed by 5 bases and J by 3 bases, 2 bases remained unmatched. Germline V gene sequence: CDR1 LNHDA, CDR2 SQIVND (reference sequence). The CDR3 has 13 amino acids. In nucleotides, the CDR3 is TGTGCCAGTAGTCGGGACAGAACAGATACGCAGTATTTT. Translating it yields CASSRDRTDTQYF.

CDR3 sequence (DNA): TGTGCCAGCAGTGCCAGACAGGGGTTGCGCTCTGGGGCCAACGTCCTGACTTTC. Protein: CASSARQGLRSGANVLTF. The V gene is TRBV2, the J gene TRBJ2-6, with 8 bases matching TRBD1. The CDR3 has 18 amino acids. V was clipped by 4 bases and J by 0 bases; unmatched bases: 8. CDR1 and CDR2 from the germline V gene are SNHLY and FYNNEI. The full variable domain, completed using reference TRBV2 and TRBJ2-6, is EPEVTQTPSHQVTQMGQEVILRCVPISNHLYFYWYRQILGQKVEFLVSFYNNEISEKSEIFDDQFSVERPDGSNFTLKIRSTKLEDSAMYFCASSARQGLRSGANVLTFGAGSRLTVL.

This clone appeared once. This chain uses TRBV2 with TRBJ2-2; D not resolved. Deletions cut 5 bases from V and 5 bases from J, with 9 bases between. CDR3 length: 13 amino acids. Germline V gene sequence: CDR1 SNHLY, CDR2 FYNNEI. The CDR3 DNA follows: TGTGCCAGCAGTAGCCCAGGAACCGGGGAGCTGTTTTTT. Protein: CASSSPGTGELFF.

This chain uses TRBV6-5 with TRBJ1-1; tentative D call: TRBD1 (5 bases). The CDR3 spans 15 residues. In germline, CDR1 is MNHEY, CDR2 SVGAGI. Trimming took 0 bases from V and 1 from J, leaving 9 bases between them. Here the CDR3 reads CASSYSLGGNTEAFF. DNA for the CDR3: TGTGCCAGCAGTTACTCGTTGGGGGGGAACACTGAAGCTTTCTTT.

This clone appeared a few times. The chain has TRBV13 and TRBJ2-4; the D is unclear. The CDR3 loop spans 15 amino acids. Trimming took 2 bases from V and 0 from J, leaving 8 bases between them. Germline CDR1 reads PRHDT; CDR2 reads FYEKMQ (reference sequence). The CDR3 sequence: CASSLSEQAKNIQYF. In DNA, the CDR3 is TGTGCCAGCAGCTTATCGGAGCAAGCCAAAAACATTCAGTACTTC.

The V gene is TRBV5-1, the J gene TRBJ2-1, with a tentative D call TRBD2 (5 bases). In germline, CDR1 is SGHRS, CDR2 YFSETQ. Trimming pared 4 bases from V and 1 base from J, leaving 12 bases between. This CDR3 is 15 amino acids long. The CDR3 loop reads CASSPTPGSYNEQFF. CDR3 in DNA: TGCGCCAGCAGCCCAACCCCGGGGTCCTACAATGAGCAGTTCTTC.

J is TRBJ2-5 and V is TRBV20-1, with D uncertain. Trimming took 6 bases from V and 5 from J, leaving 7 bases between them. The CDR3 runs to 10 residues. Germline V gene data show CDR1 as DFQATT and CDR2 as SNEGSKA (reference sequence). The CDR3, as DNA: TGCAGTGCCCGCCGGGAGACCCAGTACTTC. This translates into CSARRETQYF.

The chain combines TRBV6-6 with TRBJ1-1; D not certain. The CDR3 consists of 14 residues. Germline V gene sequence: CDR1 MNHNY, CDR2 SVGAGI (reference sequence). V was clipped by 7 bases and J by 0 bases, with 12 bases between them. This chain's CDR3 is CASTPPGVNTEAFF. DNA of the CDR3: TGTGCCAGCACCCCTCCCGGTGTGAACACTGAAGCTTTCTTT.

The sample holds one count of this clone. The chain joins TRBV25-1 to TRBJ1-3; 8 bases map to TRBD1. After removal of 6 bases from V and 8 bases from J, the junction contained 6 bases not matched to a gene. The CDR3 runs to 13 residues. Germline values: CDR1 MGHDK, CDR2 SYGVNS. The CDR3 DNA is TGTGCCAGCAGCTCGACAGGGGCGGACACCATATATTTT. Translation: CASSSTGADTIYF.

J is TRBJ2-3 and V is TRBV5-1, with 10 positions matching TRBD2. The CDR3 consists of 15 residues. With 3 bases clipped from V and 4 bases from J, the junction kept 5 bases outside the gene matches. Germline lookup yields CDR1 SGHRS and CDR2 YFSETQ. CDR3 region: CASSWTSGYADTQYF. The DNA for the CDR3 is TGCGCCAGCAGCTGGACTAGCGGCTACGCAGATACGCAGTATTTT.

Only a few counts were recorded for this clone. The gene calls are TRBV19 and TRBJ2-3; a weak D match, TRBD2 (5 bases). The CDR3 runs to 15 residues. The germline V gene has CDR1 LNHDA and CDR2 SQIVND (reference sequence). Between the trimmed V and J ends, which lost 3 bases and 2 bases, there was a span of 12 bases. This CDR3 is CASSIQTDFTDTQYF. The CDR3 DNA is TGTGCCAGTAGTATTCAGACGGACTTCACAGATACGCAGTATTTT.

V gene TRBV5-5 combines with J gene TRBJ2-2, with 10 bases lining up with TRBD1. The V segment lost 0 bases and the J segment 4 bases; nucleotides outside the gene matches: 3. Germline V gene data show CDR1 as SGHKS and CDR2 as YYEKEE (reference sequence). The length of the CDR3 is 16 residues. For the CDR3, the DNA is TGTGCCAGCAGCTTGGAGACAGGGGGCTTCACCGGGGAGCTGTTTTTT. Protein product: CASSLETGGFTGELFF.

Here the CDR3 reads CASSYPPEGSNVLTF. CDR3 coding DNA: TGTGCCAGCAGTTACCCCCCCGAGGGATCCAACGTCCTGACTTTC. J is TRBJ2-6 and V is TRBV6-5; a weak D match, TRBD2 (5 bases). CDR1 MNHEY and CDR2 SVGAGI come from the germline V gene. V shed 2 bases and J shed 8 bases, with 13 bases lying between them. CDR3 length: 15 amino acids.

This rearrangement joins TRBV4-3 to TRBJ2-7; TRBD2 is a possible D gene (5 bases). Trimming removed 4 bases at V and 2 bases at J, with 12 bases between. The CDR3 runs 14 residues. CDR1 and CDR2 from the germline V gene are LGHNA and YSLEER. The CDR3, as DNA: TGCGCCAGCAGCCGAGGGAACGGCCCCTACGAGCAGTACTTC. Translating gives CASSRGNGPYEQYF.

Details on this clone: It is unclear where the CDR3 begins or ends on the DNA, so no DNA is shown, and the CDR3 is as TCRdb lists it. This sequence joins TRBV28 and TRBJ1-2. Per the germline V gene, CDR1 is MDHEN and CDR2 is SYDVKM. A total of 13 residues make up the CDR3, ends included. The CDR3 protein is CASSSSRSYGYTF.

This clone was seen a few times. The V gene is TRBV6-5, the J gene TRBJ1-2; no reliable D call. The CDR3 consists of 13 residues. Germline CDR1 MNHEY, CDR2 SVGAGI. V was pared by 10 bases and J by 8 bases, with 20 bases between. In DNA, the CDR3 is TGTGCCACCTCCGCAGCGCCGTCTCGGGGCTACACCTTC. Its translation: CATSAAPSRGYTF.

J is TRBJ1-1 and V is TRBV6-5, with no clear D. CDR1 is MNHEY, CDR2 SVGAGI, per germline. The CDR3 sequence is 12 residues long. V dropped 6 bases and J dropped 4 bases, with 9 bases sitting between them. The chain's CDR3 is CASSPLGTEAFF. The CDR3 bases are TGTGCCAGCAGCCCTCTCGGCACTGAAGCTTTCTTT.

The chain carries TRBV5-4 and TRBJ2-7, with D perhaps TRBD2 (8 bases). Germline CDR1 and CDR2: SGHNT and YYREEE (reference sequence). The CDR3 loop spans 17 amino acids. V dropped 6 bases and J dropped 4 bases, with 26 bases sitting between them. CDR3 residues: CASTNPGGGQGTYEQYF. The CDR3 DNA reads TGTGCCAGCACCAACCCGGGAGGGGGCCAGGGGACGTACGAGCAGTACTTC.

This chain links TRBV10-3 with TRBJ2-5; tentative D call: TRBD1 (6 bases). Near its end, the DNA agrees better with TRBJ2-7, so the J call may be wrong. CDR3 length: 14 amino acids. Germline CDR1 ENHRY, CDR2 SYGVKD. The CDR3 DNA is TGTGCCATCAGTCGGACAGAAGTTACCTACGAGCAGTACTTC. This translates into CAISRTEVTYEQYF.

V and J are TRBV10-2 and TRBJ1-5; D is perhaps TRBD1 (5 bases). CDR3 length: 15 amino acids. V was cut by 6 bases and J by 0 bases, with 12 bases left in between. Germline V gene lookup returns CDR1 WSHSY and CDR2 SAAADI. The CDR3 sequence is CASSWGSDSNQPQHF. CDR3 sequence (DNA): TGCGCCAGCAGCTGGGGCTCAGATAGCAATCAGCCCCAGCATTTT.

This clone came up once. The chain couples TRBV27 to TRBJ1-2; TRBD1 matches at 11 bases. The CDR3 length is 17 residues. Germline values: CDR1 MNHEY, CDR2 SMNVEV (reference sequence). The V segment lost 3 bases and the J segment 7 bases; nucleotides outside the gene matches: 13. CDR3 in amino acids: CASSFREVGQGVGGYTF. The CDR3 nucleotides read TGTGCCAGCAGTTTCCGTGAGGTGGGACAGGGGGTCGGTGGCTACACCTTC.

In nucleotides, the CDR3 is TGCAGCGTTGGGTTAGACAGGGTAGGTAATGAGCAGTTCTTC. Encoded protein: CSVGLDRVGNEQFF. The genes are TRBV29-1 and TRBJ2-1; TRBD1 matches at 7 bases. Trimming cost V 4 bases and J 7 bases; bases outside gene matches: 10. The CDR3 spans 14 residues. The germline V gene encodes CDR1 SQVTM and CDR2 ANQGSEA.

The rearrangement uses TRBV5-1 and TRBJ1-3; 9 bases are shared with TRBD1. The germline V gene has CDR1 SGHRS and CDR2 YFSETQ. V lost 0 bases and J lost 3; bases outside the gene matches: 4. The CDR3 covers 16 residues. This CDR3 reads CASSLEGQGFGNTIYF. CDR3 bases: TGCGCCAGCAGCTTGGAGGGACAGGGCTTTGGAAACACCATATATTTT.

The sample holds a few counts of this clone. The chain links TRBV5-1 to TRBJ1-4, with no clear D. In germline, CDR1 is SGHRS, CDR2 YFSETQ. Trimming cost V 4 bases and J 6 bases, with 13 bases left between them. CDR3 length: 14 residues. The CDR3 is CASSPTNPDEKLFF. The CDR3 DNA reads as TGCGCCAGCAGCCCGACAAATCCGGATGAAAAACTGTTTTTT.

The chain uses TRBV5-1 and TRBJ1-2; D remains unclear. The germline V and J ends were trimmed by 0 bases and 2 bases, with 8 bases remaining between them. This CDR3 has 14 amino acids. Germline loops: CDR1 SGHRS, CDR2 YFSETQ. The chain's CDR3 is CASSLDPVNYGYTF. Here the CDR3 DNA reads TGCGCCAGCAGCTTGGACCCAGTCAACTATGGCTACACCTTC.

The rearrangement joins TRBV5-4 to TRBJ2-5, with 7 positions matching TRBD1. The ends lost 3 bases at V and 7 bases at J; junction bases unmatched: 18. The CDR3 spans 17 residues. Germline loops: CDR1 SGHNT, CDR2 YYREEE (reference sequence). CDR3 region: CASSSPEGQWGPGTQYF. CDR3 coding DNA: TGTGCCAGCAGCTCACCAGAGGGACAGTGGGGGCCGGGGACCCAGTACTTC. The full variable domain, its missing parts supplied by reference TRBV5-4 and TRBJ2-5, is ETGVTQSPTHLIKTRGQQVTLRCSSQSGHNTVSWYQQALGQGPQFIFQYYREEENGRGNFPPRFSGLQFPNYSSELNVNALELDDSALYLCASSSPEGQWGPGTQYFGPGTRLLVL.

The chain joins TRBV9 to TRBJ2-2; the match to TRBD1 covers 10 bases. The germline gives CDR1 SGDLS, CDR2 YYNGEE. With V trimmed by 1 base and J by 2 bases, 5 bases remained unmatched. The CDR3 contains 17 residues. This chain's CDR3 is CASSVTDRGFNTGELFF. DNA for the CDR3: TGTGCCAGCAGCGTAACGGACAGGGGGTTTAACACCGGGGAGCTGTTTTTT.

This chain links TRBV19 with TRBJ1-2; D is possibly TRBD1 (6 bases). The CDR3 consists of 14 residues. Germline assignment: CDR1 LNHDA and CDR2 SQIVND (reference sequence). V was shortened by 10 bases and J by 6 bases, with 21 bases between the two germline ends. The CDR3 DNA reads TGTGCCACCCGCGACAGGAGGAGGTATAATGGCTACACCTTC. This translates into CATRDRRRYNGYTF.